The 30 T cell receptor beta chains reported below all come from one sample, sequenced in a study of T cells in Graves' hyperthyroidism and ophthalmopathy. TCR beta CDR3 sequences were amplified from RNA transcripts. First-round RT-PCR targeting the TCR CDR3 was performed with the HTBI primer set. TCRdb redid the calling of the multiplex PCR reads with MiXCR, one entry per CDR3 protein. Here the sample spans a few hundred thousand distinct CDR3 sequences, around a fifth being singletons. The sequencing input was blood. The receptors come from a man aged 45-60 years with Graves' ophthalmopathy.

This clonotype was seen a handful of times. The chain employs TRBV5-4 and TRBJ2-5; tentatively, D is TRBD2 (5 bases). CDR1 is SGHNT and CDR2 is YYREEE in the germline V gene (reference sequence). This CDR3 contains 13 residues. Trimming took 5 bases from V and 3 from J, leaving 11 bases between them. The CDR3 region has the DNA TGTGCCAGCAGGGGAGAAACTAAAGAGACCCAGTACTTC. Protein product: CASRGETKETQYF.

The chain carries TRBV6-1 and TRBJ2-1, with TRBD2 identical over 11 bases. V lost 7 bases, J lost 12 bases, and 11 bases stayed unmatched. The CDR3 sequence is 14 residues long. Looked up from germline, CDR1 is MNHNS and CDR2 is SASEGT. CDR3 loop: CASTPGLAAGRQFF. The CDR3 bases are TGTGCCAGCACCCCGGGACTAGCGGCAGGGAGGCAGTTCTTC.

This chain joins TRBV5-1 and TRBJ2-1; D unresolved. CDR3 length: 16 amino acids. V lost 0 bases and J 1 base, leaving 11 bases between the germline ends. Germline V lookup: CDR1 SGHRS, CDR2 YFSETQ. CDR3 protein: CASSLVLGKSYNEQFF. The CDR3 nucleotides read TGCGCCAGCAGCTTGGTGCTGGGAAAGTCCTACAATGAGCAGTTCTTC.

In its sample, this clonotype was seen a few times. Here the CDR3 DNA reads TGTGCCAGCAGCCAAGGTCTAGCGGGAGCGATCGGGGAGCTGTTTTTT. Translated, it gives CASSQGLAGAIGELFF. V and J are TRBV14 and TRBJ2-2; 10 bases agree with TRBD2. Germline CDR1 is SGHDN and CDR2 is FVKESK. The length of the CDR3 is 16 residues. J gave up 7 bases and V 1 base, and 6 bases lay outside the gene matches.

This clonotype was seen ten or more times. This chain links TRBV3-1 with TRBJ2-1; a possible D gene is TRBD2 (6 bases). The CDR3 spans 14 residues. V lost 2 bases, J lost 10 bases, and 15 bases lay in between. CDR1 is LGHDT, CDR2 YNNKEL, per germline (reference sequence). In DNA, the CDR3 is TGTGCCAGCAGCCAAAGAGGGAGGACGATCGAGCAGTTCTTC. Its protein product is CASSQRGRTIEQFF.

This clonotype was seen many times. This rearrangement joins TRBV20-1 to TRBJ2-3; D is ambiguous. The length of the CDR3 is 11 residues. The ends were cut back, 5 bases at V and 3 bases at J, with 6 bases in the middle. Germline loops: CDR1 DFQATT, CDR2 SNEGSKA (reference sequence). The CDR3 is CSASRTDTQYF. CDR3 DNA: TGCAGTGCTTCAAGGACAGATACGCAGTATTTT.

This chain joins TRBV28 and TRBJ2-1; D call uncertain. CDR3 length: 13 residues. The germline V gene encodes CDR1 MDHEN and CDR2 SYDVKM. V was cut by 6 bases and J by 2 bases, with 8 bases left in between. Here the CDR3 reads CASRGSPYNEQFF. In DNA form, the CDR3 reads TGTGCCAGCAGAGGATCCCCCTACAATGAGCAGTTCTTC.

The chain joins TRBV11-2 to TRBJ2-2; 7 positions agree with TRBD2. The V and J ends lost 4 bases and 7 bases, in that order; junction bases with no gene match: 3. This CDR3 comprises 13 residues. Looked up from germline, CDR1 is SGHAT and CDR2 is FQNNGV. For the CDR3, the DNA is TGTGCCAGCAGCTCGTGGACTAGCGGGGAGCTGTTTTTT. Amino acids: CASSSWTSGELFF.

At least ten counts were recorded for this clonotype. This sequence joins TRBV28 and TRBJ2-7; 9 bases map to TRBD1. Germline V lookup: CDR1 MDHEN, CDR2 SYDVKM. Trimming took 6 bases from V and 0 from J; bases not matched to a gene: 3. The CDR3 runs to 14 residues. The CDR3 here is CASRPGQGSYEQYF. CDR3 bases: TGTGCCAGCAGACCGGGACAGGGCTCCTACGAGCAGTACTTC.

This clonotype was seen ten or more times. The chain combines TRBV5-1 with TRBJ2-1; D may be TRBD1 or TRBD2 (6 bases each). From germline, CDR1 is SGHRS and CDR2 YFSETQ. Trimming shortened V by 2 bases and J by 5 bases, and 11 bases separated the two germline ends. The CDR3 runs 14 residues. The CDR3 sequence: CASSFRGQDNEQFF. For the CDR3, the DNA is TGCGCCAGCAGCTTTCGGGGGCAGGACAATGAGCAGTTCTTC.

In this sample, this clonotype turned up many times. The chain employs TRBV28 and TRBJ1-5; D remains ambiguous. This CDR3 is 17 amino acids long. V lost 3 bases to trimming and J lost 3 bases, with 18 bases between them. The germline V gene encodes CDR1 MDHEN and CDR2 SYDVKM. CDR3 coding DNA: TGTGCCAGCAGTTTTATGAGGTGGCAGGTGAACAATCAGCCCCAGCATTTT. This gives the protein CASSFMRWQVNNQPQHF.

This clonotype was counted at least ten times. The DNA of the CDR3 is TGTGCCAGCCGTTCCGGGACAGGGGCCTACAATGAGCAGTTCTTC. As protein: CASRSGTGAYNEQFF. The genes are TRBV28 and TRBJ2-1; 10 bases are shared with TRBD1. The CDR3 extends over 15 amino acids. After removal of 8 bases from V and 2 bases from J, the junction contained 6 bases not matched to a gene. CDR1 MDHEN and CDR2 SYDVKM come from the germline V gene. Based on the CDR3 plus reference TRBV28 and TRBJ2-1, the full variable domain is DVKVTQSSRYLVKRTGEKVFLECVQDMDHENMFWYRQDPGLGLRLIYFSYDVKMKEKGDIPEGYSVSREKKERFSLILESASTNQTSMYLCASRSGTGAYNEQFFGPGTRLTVL.

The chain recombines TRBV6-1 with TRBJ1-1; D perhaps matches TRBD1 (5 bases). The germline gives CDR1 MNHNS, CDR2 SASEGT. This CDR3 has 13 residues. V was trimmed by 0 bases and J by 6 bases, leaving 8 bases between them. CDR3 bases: TGTGCCAGCAGTGAAGCGTCCAGGGCTGAAGCTTTCTTT. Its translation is CASSEASRAEAFF.

The CDR3 DNA reads TGCGCCAGCAGCCAAACTCAGTCGGGGTTCCTCCTCGACCTTGACCTAGCCAAAAACATTCAGTACTTC. Its protein is CASSQTQSGFLLDLDLAKNIQYF. V and J are TRBV4-1 and TRBJ2-4; D is perhaps TRBD2 (5 bases). CDR3 length equals 23 residues. Germline values: CDR1 MGHRA, CDR2 YSYEKL. Trimming stripped 2 bases from V and 0 bases from J, with 32 bases between.

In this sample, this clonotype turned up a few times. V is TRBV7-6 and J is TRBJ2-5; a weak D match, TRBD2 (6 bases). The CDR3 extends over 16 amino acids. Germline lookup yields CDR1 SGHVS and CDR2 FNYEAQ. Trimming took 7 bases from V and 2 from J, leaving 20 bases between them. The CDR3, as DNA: TGTGCCAGCACCAATAGCCGTGGAGGGGCGCAAGAGACCCAGTACTTC. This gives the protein CASTNSRGGAQETQYF.

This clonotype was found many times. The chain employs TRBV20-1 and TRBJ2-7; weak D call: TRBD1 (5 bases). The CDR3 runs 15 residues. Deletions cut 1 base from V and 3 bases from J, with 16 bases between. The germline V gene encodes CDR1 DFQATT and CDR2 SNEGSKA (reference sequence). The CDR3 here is CSARGLATVNYEQYF. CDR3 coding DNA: TGCAGTGCTAGAGGTCTGGCGACAGTTAACTACGAGCAGTACTTC.

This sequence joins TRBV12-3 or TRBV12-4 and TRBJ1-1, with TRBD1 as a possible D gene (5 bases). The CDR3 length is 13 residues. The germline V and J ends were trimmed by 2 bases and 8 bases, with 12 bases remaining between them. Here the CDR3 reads CASSLRARDEAFF. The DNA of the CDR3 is TGTGCCAGCAGTTTAAGGGCCAGGGACGAAGCTTTCTTT.

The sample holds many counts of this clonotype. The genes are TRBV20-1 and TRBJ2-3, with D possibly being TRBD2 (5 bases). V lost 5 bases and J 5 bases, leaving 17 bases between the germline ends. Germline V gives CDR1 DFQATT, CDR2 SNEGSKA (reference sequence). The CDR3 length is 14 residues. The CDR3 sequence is CSAAPMTKGDTQYF. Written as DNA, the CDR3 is TGCAGTGCTGCTCCTATGACTAAAGGAGATACGCAGTATTTT.

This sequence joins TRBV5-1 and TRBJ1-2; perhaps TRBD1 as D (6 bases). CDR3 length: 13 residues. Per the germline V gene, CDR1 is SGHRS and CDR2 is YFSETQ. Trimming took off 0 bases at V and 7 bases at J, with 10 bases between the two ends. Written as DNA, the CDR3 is TGCGCCAGCAGCTTGGGCGCAGGGGCTGGCTACACCTTC. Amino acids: CASSLGAGAGYTF.

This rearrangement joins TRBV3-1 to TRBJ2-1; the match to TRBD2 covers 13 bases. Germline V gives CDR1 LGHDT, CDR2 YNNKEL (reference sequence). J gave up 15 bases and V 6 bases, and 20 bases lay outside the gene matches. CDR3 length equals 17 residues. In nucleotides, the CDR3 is TGTGCCAGCAGGCCAGGGACTAGCGGGATTATAGATGCTTCCTTGTTCTTC. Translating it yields CASRPGTSGIIDASLFF.

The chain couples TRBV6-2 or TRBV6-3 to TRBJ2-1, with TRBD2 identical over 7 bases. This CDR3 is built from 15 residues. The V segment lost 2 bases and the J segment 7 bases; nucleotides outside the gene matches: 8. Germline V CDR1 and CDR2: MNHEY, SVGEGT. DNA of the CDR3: TGTGCCAGCAGTTACGTGGCGGGAGCTGGTAATGAGCAGTTCTTC. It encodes CASSYVAGAGNEQFF.

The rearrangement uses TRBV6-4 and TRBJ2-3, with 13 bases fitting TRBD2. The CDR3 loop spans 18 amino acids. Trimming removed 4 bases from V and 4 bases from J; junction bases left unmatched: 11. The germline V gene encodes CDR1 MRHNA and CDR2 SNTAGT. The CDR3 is CASSGRGTSGNFADTQYF. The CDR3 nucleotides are TGTGCCAGCAGTGGAAGAGGGACTAGCGGGAACTTCGCAGATACGCAGTATTTT.

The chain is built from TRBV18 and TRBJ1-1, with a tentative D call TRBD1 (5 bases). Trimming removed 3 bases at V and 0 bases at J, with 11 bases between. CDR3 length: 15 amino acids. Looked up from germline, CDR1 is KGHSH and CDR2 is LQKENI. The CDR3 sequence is CASSPGTVLNTEAFF. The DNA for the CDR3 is TGTGCCAGCTCACCCGGGACGGTACTGAACACTGAAGCTTTCTTT.

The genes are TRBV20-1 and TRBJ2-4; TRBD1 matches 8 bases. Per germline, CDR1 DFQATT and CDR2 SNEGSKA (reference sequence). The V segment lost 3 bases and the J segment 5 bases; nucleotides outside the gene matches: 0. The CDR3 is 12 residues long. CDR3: CSARTGENIQYF. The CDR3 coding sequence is TGCAGTGCTAGGACAGGGGAAAACATTCAGTACTTC.

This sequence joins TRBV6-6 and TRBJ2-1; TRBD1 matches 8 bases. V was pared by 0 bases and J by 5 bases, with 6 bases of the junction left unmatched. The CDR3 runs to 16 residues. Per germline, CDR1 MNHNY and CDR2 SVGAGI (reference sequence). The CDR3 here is CASSYSDRAEDNEQFF. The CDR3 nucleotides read TGTGCCAGCAGTTACTCGGACAGGGCCGAAGACAATGAGCAGTTCTTC.

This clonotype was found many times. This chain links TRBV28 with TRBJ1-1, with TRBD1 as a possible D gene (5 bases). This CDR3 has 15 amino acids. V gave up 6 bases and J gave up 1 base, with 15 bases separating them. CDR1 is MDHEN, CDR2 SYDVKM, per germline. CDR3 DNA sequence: TGTGCCAGCAGCGAAATGACAGCCGCGAACACTGAAGCTTTCTTT. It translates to CASSEMTAANTEAFF.

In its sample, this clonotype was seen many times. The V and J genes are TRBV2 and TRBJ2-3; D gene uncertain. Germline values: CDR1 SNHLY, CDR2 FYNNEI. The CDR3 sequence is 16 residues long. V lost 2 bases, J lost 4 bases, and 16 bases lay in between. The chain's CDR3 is CASSELGLVYADTQYF. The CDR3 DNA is TGTGCCAGCAGTGAACTAGGTTTGGTTTACGCAGATACGCAGTATTTT.

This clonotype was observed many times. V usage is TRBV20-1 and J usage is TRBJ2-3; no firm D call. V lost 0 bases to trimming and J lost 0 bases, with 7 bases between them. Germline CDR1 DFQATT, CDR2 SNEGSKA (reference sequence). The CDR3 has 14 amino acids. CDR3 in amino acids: CSARDTASTDTQYF. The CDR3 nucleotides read TGCAGTGCTAGAGATACGGCTAGCACAGATACGCAGTATTTT.

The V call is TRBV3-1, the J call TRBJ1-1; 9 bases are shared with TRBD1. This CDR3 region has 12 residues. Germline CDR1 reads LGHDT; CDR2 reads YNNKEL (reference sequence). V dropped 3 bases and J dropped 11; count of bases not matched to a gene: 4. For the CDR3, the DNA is TGTGCCAGCAGCCAGGTCGACAGGGGGGCTTTCTTT. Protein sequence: CASSQVDRGAFF.

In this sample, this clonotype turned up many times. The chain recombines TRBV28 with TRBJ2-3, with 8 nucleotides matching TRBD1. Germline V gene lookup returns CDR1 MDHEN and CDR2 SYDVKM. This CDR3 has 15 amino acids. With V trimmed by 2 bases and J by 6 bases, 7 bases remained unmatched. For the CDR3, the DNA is TGTGCCAGCAGTTTAGCCTCGACAGGGGCGGATACGCAGTATTTT. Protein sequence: CASSLASTGADTQYF.